A selection of T cell receptor beta chains follows, all from one sample in a study of Graves' ophthalmopathy and Graves' hyperthyroidism. TCRdb recomputed calls from the multiplex PCR reads with MiXCR, one row per CDR3 protein. The sample includes some 1.1 million distinct CDR3 sequences, 35% to 40% of them seen just once. Sample: peripheral blood or thyroid tissue (not recorded which). The receptors stem from an adult man with Graves' hyperthyroidism. Both conserved end residues are trimmed from each CDR3. The order of the fields is V gene, clone size, CDR3 protein. Size is stated for part of the rows, as once, few or many counts, or as a class when the clone is expanded.

v_call: TRBV25-1; clone_size: many; cdr3_aa: ASSGQDGTGELF
v_call: TRBV2; clone_size: many; cdr3_aa: ASSPIRGGSNGYT
v_call: TRBV7-8; clone_size: NA; cdr3_aa: AWSVRRRGRDGYT
v_call: TRBV5-1; clone_size: few; cdr3_aa: ASTHGTGSYGYT
v_call: TRBV14; clone_size: NA; cdr3_aa: ASSQTLGSVNTEAF
v_call: TRBV4-1; clone_size: few; cdr3_aa: ASSQEEYRPNTNYGYT
v_call: TRBV11-2; clone_size: few; cdr3_aa: ASSIYLCSVGGTRGNTIY
v_call: TRBV12-3/TRBV12-4; clone_size: few; cdr3_aa: ASSSGSSNTEAF
v_call: TRBV7-9; clone_size: many; cdr3_aa: ASSWGTGEKLF
v_call: TRBV20-1; clone_size: few; cdr3_aa: SAKKKAGSYEQY
v_call: TRBV15; clone_size: many; cdr3_aa: ATSRGETAGNTIY
v_call: TRBV20-1; clone_size: many; cdr3_aa: SASVPGTALTYEQY
v_call: TRBV19; clone_size: many; cdr3_aa: ASSAQGDNQPQH
v_call: TRBV2; clone_size: many; cdr3_aa: ASSLLGRGIQHNQPQH
v_call: TRBV7-2; clone_size: many; cdr3_aa: ASSVDNSPLH
v_call: TRBV19; clone_size: many; cdr3_aa: ASMKRQGAPWANVLT
v_call: TRBV9; clone_size: many; cdr3_aa: ASSVAPHPTGELF
v_call: TRBV5-1; clone_size: NA; cdr3_aa: ASSLWDGTYGYT
v_call: TRBV25-1; clone_size: many; cdr3_aa: ASSESFSPLH
v_call: TRBV12-3/TRBV12-4; clone_size: NA; cdr3_aa: ASSLPGGVTQY
v_call: TRBV10-3; clone_size: NA; cdr3_aa: AISEGAREKLF
v_call: TRBV12-3/TRBV12-4; clone_size: NA; cdr3_aa: ASILAGELF
v_call: TRBV15; clone_size: NA; cdr3_aa: ATSRGVGRSNTEAF
v_call: TRBV10-3; clone_size: NA; cdr3_aa: ASIEQGELF
v_call: TRBV10-3; clone_size: NA; cdr3_aa: AISEDSSPRETQY
v_call: TRBV7-2; clone_size: many; cdr3_aa: ASSLVNLNTEAF
v_call: TRBV11-2; clone_size: NA; cdr3_aa: ASSFAGADTQY
v_call: TRBV30; clone_size: NA; cdr3_aa: AWSQGGKQPQH
v_call: TRBV5-5; clone_size: many; cdr3_aa: ASSLATGTFGYT
v_call: TRBV10-2; clone_size: NA; cdr3_aa: ARQLTGGGQPQH
v_call: TRBV2; clone_size: few; cdr3_aa: ASLSGLTSPLH
v_call: TRBV7-6; clone_size: NA; cdr3_aa: ASSLRRGNEQY
v_call: TRBV7-9; clone_size: NA; cdr3_aa: ASRELGQQETQY
v_call: TRBV18; clone_size: NA; cdr3_aa: ASSPPVGFYEQY
v_call: TRBV10-3; clone_size: NA; cdr3_aa: ASWGLRVPPYEQY
v_call: TRBV2; clone_size: many; cdr3_aa: ASSPRTSHEQY
v_call: TRBV9; clone_size: many; cdr3_aa: ASSVDGGSTGELF
v_call: TRBV7-9; clone_size: NA; cdr3_aa: ASSEGQDWGGYT
v_call: TRBV28; clone_size: NA; cdr3_aa: ASSPSEVLNTEAF
v_call: TRBV10-3; clone_size: many; cdr3_aa: AISGGPGYEQY
v_call: TRBV6-5; clone_size: NA; cdr3_aa: ASSDDRAETQY
v_call: TRBV3-1; clone_size: NA; cdr3_aa: ASSQVWGLNTEAF
v_call: TRBV7-2; clone_size: NA; cdr3_aa: ASSSRLAGARNPRTYEQY
v_call: TRBV20-1; clone_size: many; cdr3_aa: SARMADGDYGYT
v_call: TRBV25-1; clone_size: many; cdr3_aa: ASSWGTGEQY